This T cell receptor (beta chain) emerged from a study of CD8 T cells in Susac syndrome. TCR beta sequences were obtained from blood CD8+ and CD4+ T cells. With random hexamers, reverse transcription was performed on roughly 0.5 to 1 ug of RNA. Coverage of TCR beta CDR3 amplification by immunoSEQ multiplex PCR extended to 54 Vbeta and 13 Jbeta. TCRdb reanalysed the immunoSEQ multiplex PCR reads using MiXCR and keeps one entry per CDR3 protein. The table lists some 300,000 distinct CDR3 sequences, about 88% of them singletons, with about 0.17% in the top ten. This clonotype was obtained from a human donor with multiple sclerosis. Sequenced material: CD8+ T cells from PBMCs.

The CDR3: CASSPSDSPYNEQFF. The CDR3, as DNA: TGTGCCAGCAGTCCGTCGGACTCCCCCTACAATGAGCAGTTCTTC. This chain connects TRBV6-6 to TRBJ2-1; maybe TRBD2 (5 bases). V dropped 5 bases and J dropped 2 bases, with 13 bases sitting between them. CDR1 and CDR2 from the germline V gene are MNHNY and SVGAGI (reference sequence). This CDR3 is built from 15 residues.